The 16 T cell receptor beta chains below were found in one sample sequenced in a study of T cell changes during pregnancy in multiple sclerosis. The assay was immunoSEQ multiplex PCR, and TCRdb's table has in-frame clones only and misses some. This table holds tens of thousands of clones, more than 80% found once. Material: CD4+ T cells from peripheral blood mononuclear cells, obtained before pregnancy. Receptors originate from a female donor with multiple sclerosis, enrolled in a pregnancy study.

This chain joins TRBV5-1 and TRBJ2-5, with D maybe TRBD1 (6 bases). Germline lookup yields CDR1 SGHRS and CDR2 YFSETQ. This CDR3 region has 14 residues. V gave up 4 bases and J gave up 8 bases, with 18 bases separating them. CDR3 residues: CASSLQQGGGTQYF. The CDR3 nucleotides read TGCGCCAGCAGCCTCCAACAGGGTGGGGGAACCCAGTACTTC.

This chain connects TRBV9 to TRBJ2-3; D perhaps matches TRBD1 (6 bases). Trimming shortened V by 0 bases and J by 0 bases, and 11 bases separated the two germline ends. The germline gives CDR1 SGDLS, CDR2 YYNGEE. The CDR3 has 16 residues. Here the CDR3 reads CASSVAIGGSTDTQYF. CDR3 nucleotides: TGTGCCAGCAGCGTAGCGATAGGGGGAAGCACAGATACGCAGTATTTT.

The chain links TRBV4-2 to TRBJ1-6; 9 bases match TRBD1. This CDR3 has 15 residues. V lost 0 bases, J lost 7 bases, and 1 base stayed unmatched. Germline CDR1 LGHNA, CDR2 YNFKEQ. CDR3 amino acids: CASSQEGQGNSPLHF. The CDR3 DNA is TGTGCCAGCAGCCAAGAGGGACAGGGCAATTCACCCCTCCACTTT.

The V and J genes are TRBV19 and TRBJ1-3, with a weak D call TRBD1 (6 bases). The CDR3 loop spans 13 amino acids. Between the trimmed V and J ends, which lost 5 bases and 2 bases, there was a span of 7 bases. Germline CDR1 is LNHDA and CDR2 is SQIVND (reference sequence). In nucleotides, the CDR3 is TGTGCCAGTAGTCAGGGGCCTGGAAACACCATATATTTT. Translated, it gives CASSQGPGNTIYF.

This chain joins TRBV5-1 and TRBJ2-7, with unresolved D. This CDR3 spans 14 amino acids. The germline V gene has CDR1 SGHRS and CDR2 YFSETQ. Trimming pared 1 base from V and 5 bases from J, leaving 13 bases between. The CDR3 DNA follows: TGCGCCAGCAGCTTGAGTAATACTCTGGACGAGCAGTACTTC. Translated: CASSLSNTLDEQYF.

The rearrangement uses TRBV10-3 and TRBJ1-2; 7 nucleotides line up with TRBD1. Germline CDR1 is ENHRY and CDR2 is SYGVKD. The CDR3 sequence is 13 residues long. The ends lost 3 bases at V and 4 bases at J; junction bases unmatched: 2. This chain's CDR3 is CAISDRGAYGYTF. The DNA for the CDR3 is TGTGCCATCAGTGACAGGGGGGCCTATGGCTACACCTTC.

This clone has just a few counts. This chain uses TRBV5-1 with TRBJ1-1; no reliable D call. This CDR3 comprises 15 residues. Deletions cut 0 bases from V and 4 bases from J, with 13 bases between. CDR1 is SGHRS and CDR2 is YFSETQ in the germline V gene. The CDR3 DNA sequence: TGCGCCAGCAGCTTGGTTTTGGGTGGAGGCACTGAAGCTTTCTTT. Amino acid sequence: CASSLVLGGGTEAFF.

V and J are TRBV21-1 and TRBJ1-2; the table's D call TRBD1 went unverified against the DNA. TRBV21-1 is a pseudogene segment. The CDR3 is 22 amino acids. For the CDR3, the DNA is TGTGCCAGCAGCAAAGCATGTCGGGACAGGGGCCCCCTTATACAAAATAACTATGGCTACACCTTC. Translated, it gives CASSKACRDRGPLIQNNYGYTF.

This rearrangement joins TRBV11-3 to TRBJ2-1; weak D call: TRBD2 (6 bases). The ends were cut back, 5 bases at V and 2 bases at J, with 13 bases in the middle. The CDR3 has 15 residues. Germline V gives CDR1 SGHNT, CDR2 YENEEA. The DNA of the CDR3 is TGTGCCAGCAGCCCCATGGGGGAGGCCTACAATGAGCAGTTCTTC. Translating gives CASSPMGEAYNEQFF.

This sequence joins TRBV21-1 and TRBJ2-2; the D segment call TRBD1 is taken from the table without a DNA check. TRBV21-1 is labeled a pseudogene. The length of the CDR3 is 18 residues. The CDR3 DNA is TGTGCCAGCAATACCGACGTTTGGACAGGGGAGAACACCGGGGAGCTGTTTTTT. Encoded protein: CASNTDVWTGENTGELFF.

The chain recombines TRBV29-1 with TRBJ2-7, with TRBD1 identical over 7 bases. This CDR3 is built from 12 residues. Germline V gene lookup returns CDR1 SQVTM and CDR2 ANQGSEA. With V trimmed by 7 bases and J by 4 bases, 7 bases remained unmatched. CDR3 protein: CSAAGTAYEQYF. In DNA form, the CDR3 reads TGCAGCGCCGCCGGGACAGCATACGAGCAGTACTTC.

The genes are TRBV4-3 and TRBJ2-2, with D uncertain. The germline V gene has CDR1 LGHNA and CDR2 YSLEER. This CDR3 is built from 13 residues. The V end was cut by 5 bases, the J end by 7 bases, with 11 bases between. DNA for the CDR3: TGCGCCAGCAGCTCAGGAATGGACGGGGAGCTGTTTTTT. Its translation: CASSSGMDGELFF.

The chain combines TRBV2 with TRBJ1-5; D is ambiguous. The CDR3 runs 15 residues. Per germline, CDR1 SNHLY and CDR2 FYNNEI. Trimming removed 4 bases at V and 0 bases at J, with 10 bases between. The DNA for the CDR3 is TGTGCCAGCAGTGGGGCGCAGCCTAGCAATCAGCCCCAGCATTTT. Translated: CASSGAQPSNQPQHF.

This clone has just a few counts. The rearrangement uses TRBV5-1 and TRBJ1-5; 7 nucleotides match TRBD1. CDR1 and CDR2 (germline): SGHRS, YFSETQ. J was trimmed by 4 bases and V by 5 bases; bases with no gene match: 6. The CDR3 has 14 residues. DNA for the CDR3: TGCGCCAGCAGTCCAGGGACAGAGAATCAGCCCCAGCATTTT. This codes for CASSPGTENQPQHF.

This clone has just a few counts. The genes are TRBV28 and TRBJ1-2; 7 bases are a match to TRBD1. V lost 4 bases to trimming and J lost 3 bases; unmatched junction nucleotides: 5. Germline V CDR1 and CDR2: MDHEN, SYDVKM. The CDR3 spans 14 residues. CDR3 sequence reads: CASSSGTAHYGYTF. In DNA, the CDR3 is TGTGCCAGCAGTTCCGGGACAGCCCACTATGGCTACACCTTC.

The chain recombines TRBV7-3 with TRBJ2-1; 11 bases map to TRBD2. V trimming: 1 base; J trimming: 2 bases; junction bases outside the gene matches: 1. CDR1 and CDR2 (germline): SGHTA, FQGTGA. CDR3 length: 16 residues. The CDR3 protein is CASSLNSGGAYNEQFF. The CDR3 DNA sequence: TGTGCCAGCAGCTTAAATAGCGGGGGGGCCTACAATGAGCAGTTCTTC.